Presented here are 10 T cell receptor beta chains from one specimen sequenced in a study of somatic mutations in cytotoxic T cells in rheumatoid arthritis. The data were produced by immunoSEQ multiplex PCR, yet TCRdb's version contains in-frame clones alone and is incomplete. The repertoire holds 13,000 or so clones, with around 70% as singletons. The sequenced sample consisted of CD8+ T cells sorted from blood. All receptors come from an adult with rheumatoid arthritis.

This clone was seen just once. This chain links TRBV27 with TRBJ2-2, with D maybe TRBD1 (6 bases). CDR1 and CDR2 from the germline V gene are MNHEY and SMNVEV (reference sequence). This CDR3 is 14 amino acids long. V was trimmed by 2 bases and J by 7 bases, leaving 11 bases between them. The CDR3 loop reads CASSLGLGGGELFF. CDR3 coding DNA: TGTGCCAGCAGTTTAGGGCTAGGGGGCGGGGAGCTGTTTTTT.

The rearrangement joins TRBV28 to TRBJ1-1, with TRBD1 identical over 11 bases. The ends lost 5 bases at V and 1 base at J; junction bases unmatched: 12. The CDR3 covers 18 residues. Germline loops: CDR1 MDHEN, CDR2 SYDVKM. CDR3 coding DNA: TGTGCCAGCAGTACGCGGATGTGGGACAGGGGGAGGAACACTGAAGCTTTCTTT. Its protein product is CASSTRMWDRGRNTEAFF.

This clone is medium-sized. This chain links TRBV4-1 with TRBJ1-6; no firm D call. Germline V gene data show CDR1 as MGHRA and CDR2 as YSYEKL. The CDR3 runs to 16 residues. Deletions cut 4 bases from V and 0 bases from J, with 10 bases between. Written as DNA, the CDR3 is TGCGCCAGCAGCCCACCCCCGCACTCCTATAATTCACCCCTCCACTTT. Translating it yields CASSPPPHSYNSPLHF.

This chain uses TRBV30 with TRBJ2-2; no firm D call. The germline V and J ends were trimmed by 0 bases and 7 bases, with 9 bases remaining between them. Germline CDR1 is GTSNPN and CDR2 is SVGIG (reference sequence). CDR3 length: 13 amino acids. CDR3 sequence (DNA): TGTGCCTGGAGTGTATTGAGTAGCGGGGAGCTGTTTTTT. Translation: CAWSVLSSGELFF.

On this clone: Sequence at one end of the junction differs from germline and may be a read error. The J gene is TRBJ2-2, the V gene TRBV7-7; D unresolved. The germline CDR1 and CDR2 sequences are SSHAT and FNYEAQ (reference sequence). This CDR3 contains 13 residues. The CDR3 region has the DNA TGTGCTAGCAGCTCCACGGTCACCGGGGAGCTGTTTTTT. It specifies CASSSTVTGELFF.

This chain links TRBV6-5 with TRBJ2-3, with TRBD1 as a possible D gene (8 bases). The germline V gene has CDR1 MNHEY and CDR2 SVGAGI. This CDR3 is 12 amino acids long. V lost 6 bases, J lost 6 bases, and 10 bases lay in between. The CDR3 loop is CASRQGGDTQYF. The CDR3 bases are TGTGCCAGCAGACAGGGGGGGGATACGCAGTATTTT.

This chain uses TRBV27 with TRBJ1-1; D is ambiguous. Germline lookup yields CDR1 MNHEY and CDR2 SMNVEV (reference sequence). The CDR3 contains 13 residues. Trimming left V 3 bases short and J 1 base short, with 6 bases between. CDR3: CASSFTPNTEAFF. CDR3 nucleotide sequence: TGTGCCAGCAGTTTCACACCGAACACTGAAGCTTTCTTT.

Sample share makes this clone medium-sized. The chain is built from TRBV6-4 and TRBJ1-1; maybe TRBD1 (5 bases). CDR1 and CDR2 from the germline V gene are MRHNA and SNTAGT. This CDR3 spans 12 amino acids. Between the trimmed V and J ends, which lost 9 bases and 6 bases, there was a span of 14 bases. CDR3 coding DNA: TGTGCCAGTAATGAAAGGGGTCCTGAAGCTTTCTTT. Its protein is CASNERGPEAFF.

The chain has TRBV28 and TRBJ2-5; maybe TRBD2 (6 bases). Trimming took off 3 bases at V and 2 bases at J, with 13 bases between the two ends. The CDR3 spans 15 residues. The germline V gene has CDR1 MDHEN and CDR2 SYDVKM. The CDR3 region is CASSFRGNPQETQYF. DNA for the CDR3: TGTGCCAGCAGTTTTCGGGGGAACCCGCAAGAGACCCAGTACTTC.

This clone was counted only a few times. The chain joins TRBV4-2 to TRBJ1-5; D gene uncertain. Between the trimmed V and J ends, which lost 0 bases and 6 bases, there was a span of 15 bases. The CDR3 consists of 16 residues. CDR1 is LGHNA, CDR2 YNFKEQ, per germline. CDR3 amino acids: CASSQESGWGSQPQHF. CDR3 sequence (DNA): TGTGCCAGCAGCCAAGAAAGCGGGTGGGGTAGTCAGCCCCAGCATTTT.